The source of this T cell receptor beta chain is a study of T cells in Graves' hyperthyroidism and ophthalmopathy. Overall study results and limits: The blood repertoire included most of the expanded thyroid clonotypes above 0.001. Classification by a 13 V-J model distinguished ophthalmopathy from stable hyperthyroidism.

This clonotype was picked up a small number of times. Its antigen is undetermined. Amplification of TCR beta CDR3 regions used RNA as the template. A set of HTBI primers served as the primers for a first-round RT-PCR of the TCR CDR3. A single record per CDR3 protein comes from TCRdb applying MiXCR to the multiplex PCR reads. The sample carries over 450,000 distinct CDR3 sequences, 17% recorded once. The CDR3 consists of 14 residues. Germline loops: CDR1 SGDLS, CDR2 YYNGEE. The V end lost 4 bases, the J end lost 6 bases, and 14 bases lay between the germline ends. This sequence originates from a young woman with Graves' ophthalmopathy. The specimen sequenced was blood. V usage is TRBV9 and J usage is TRBJ2-1; D unclear. The DNA of the CDR3 is TGTGCCAGCAGCTCCTATAGTAACAGCAATGAGCAGTTCTTC. It is translated as CASSSYSNSNEQFF.